These 12 T cell receptor beta chains were sequenced from one sample in a study of cytomegalovirus exposure and HLA in healthy donors. Assay: immunoSEQ multiplex PCR; the TCRdb copy retains only in-frame clones and omits some. In the table there are around 150,000 clones, roughly 88% of which are singletons. Source material: PBMCs. These receptors were obtained from a woman younger than 30 in good health and CMV-seropositive.

The rearrangement links TRBV5-1 to TRBJ2-3; D ambiguous. The ends were cut back, 0 bases at V and 1 base at J, with 9 bases in the middle. The germline CDR1 and CDR2 sequences are SGHRS and YFSETQ. The CDR3 spans 15 residues. CDR3 protein: CASSLGARRTDTQYF. The CDR3 DNA reads TGCGCCAGCAGCTTGGGGGCGAGACGCACAGATACGCAGTATTTT.

The chain couples TRBV6-1 to TRBJ1-6, with 7 bases lining up with TRBD1. The CDR3 contains 12 residues. V trimming: 4 bases; J trimming: 9 bases; junction bases outside the gene matches: 0. The germline V gene encodes CDR1 MNHNS and CDR2 SASEGT. CDR3 DNA: TGTGCCAGCAGTGGGGACAGTTCACCCCTCCACTTT. The encoded protein is CASSGDSSPLHF.

The chain uses TRBV7-6 and TRBJ2-2; D gene ambiguous. Deletions cut 0 bases from V and 0 bases from J, with 14 bases between. This CDR3 contains 18 residues. CDR1 is SGHVS and CDR2 is FNYEAQ in the germline V gene. DNA for the CDR3: TGTGCCAGCAGCTTAGCGCAGGCGTCAGGATCGAACACCGGGGAGCTGTTTTTT. Its protein is CASSLAQASGSNTGELFF.

The chain uses TRBV18 and TRBJ2-7, with 7 bases that match TRBD2. The CDR3 has 13 residues. The germline gives CDR1 KGHSH, CDR2 LQKENI. The V and J ends lost 6 bases and 3 bases, in that order; junction bases with no gene match: 5. CDR3 DNA: TGTGCCAGCTCGGAAGGACTAGGCTACGAGCAGTACTTC. It encodes CASSEGLGYEQYF.

This clone came up a few times. The gene calls are TRBV6-1 and TRBJ2-7, with TRBD2 identical over 8 bases. The V gene's germline CDR1 is MNHNS and CDR2 SASEGT. V lost 5 bases and J lost 4; bases outside the gene matches: 7. The CDR3 is 14 residues long. CDR3 sequence: CASSTGTSRYEQYF. Written as DNA, the CDR3 is TGTGCCAGCAGTACCGGGACTAGTCGTTACGAGCAGTACTTC.

This chain joins TRBV2 and TRBJ2-2; D not certain. V lost 1 base and J lost 6, with 6 bases in between. Germline lookup yields CDR1 SNHLY and CDR2 FYNNEI. The CDR3 runs to 13 residues. DNA for the CDR3: TGTGCCAGCAGTGAAGGGAGCCCCGGGGAGCTGTTTTTT. Protein sequence: CASSEGSPGELFF.

The genes are TRBV18 and TRBJ1-4; weak D call: TRBD1 (6 bases). From germline, CDR1 is KGHSH and CDR2 LQKENI. The CDR3 contains 15 residues. V was clipped by 3 bases and J by 7 bases, with 15 bases between them. The CDR3 sequence is CASSPGYRAGEKLFF. The DNA of the CDR3 is TGTGCCAGCTCACCCGGCTACAGGGCCGGTGAAAAACTGTTTTTT. Based on the CDR3 plus reference TRBV18 and TRBJ1-4, the full variable domain is NAGVMQNPRHLVRRRGQEARLRCSPMKGHSHVYWYRQLPEEGLKFMVYLQKENIIDESGMPKERFSAEFPKEGPSILRIQQVVRGDSAAYFCASSPGYRAGEKLFFGSGTQLSVL.

The chain links TRBV4-3 to TRBJ1-1; the match to TRBD1 covers 8 bases. Germline trimming cut 0 bases from V and 11 bases from J; bases unmatched to any gene: 11. The length of the CDR3 is 15 residues. CDR1 is LGHNA, CDR2 YSLEER, per germline. Written as DNA, the CDR3 is TGCGCCAGCAGCCAAGATGTGTCGCAGGGGGCGATCGCTTTCTTT. Its protein product is CASSQDVSQGAIAFF.

This chain joins TRBV28 and TRBJ1-5, with 8 bases lining up with TRBD1. The length of the CDR3 is 15 residues. Germline values: CDR1 MDHEN, CDR2 SYDVKM. V dropped 5 bases and J dropped 1; count of bases not matched to a gene: 4. The CDR3 region is CASSHTGGSNQPQHF. The DNA for the CDR3 is TGTGCCAGCAGTCACACAGGGGGAAGCAATCAGCCCCAGCATTTT.

J is TRBJ1-6 and V is TRBV19; the match to TRBD1 covers 7 bases. Germline CDR1 and CDR2: LNHDA and SQIVND (reference sequence). CDR3 size: 13 residues. V dropped 7 bases and J dropped 7; count of bases not matched to a gene: 4. DNA for the CDR3: TGTGCCAGTAAAACGGGACAGAATTCACCCCTCCACTTT. It encodes CASKTGQNSPLHF. Using reference TRBV19 and TRBJ1-6 for the parts outside the CDR3, the full variable domain is DGGITQSPKYLFRKEGQNVTLSCEQNLNHDAMYWYRQDPGQGLRLIYYSQIVNDFQKGDIAEGYSVSREKKESFPLTVTSAQKNPTAFYLCASKTGQNSPLHFGNGTRLTVT.

The chain employs TRBV7-2 and TRBJ2-1; no firm D call. The CDR3 covers 12 residues. Germline V gene data show CDR1 as SGHTA and CDR2 as FQGNSA. With 5 bases removed from V and 3 bases from J, the gap between germline ends came to 5 bases. In nucleotides, the CDR3 is TGTGCCAGCAGCCCTAACTACAATGAGCAGTTCTTC. Translated, it gives CASSPNYNEQFF. Drawing the rest from reference TRBV7-2 and TRBJ2-1, the complete variable domain is GAGVSQSPSNKVTEKGKDVELRCDPISGHTALYWYRQSLGQGLEFLIYFQGNSAPDKSGLPSDRFSAERTGGSVSTLTIQRTQQEDSAVYLCASSPNYNEQFFGPGTRLTVL.

This chain links TRBV5-4 with TRBJ1-4; D possibly corresponds to TRBD1 (5 bases). CDR1 is SGHNT, CDR2 YYREEE, per germline (reference sequence). The CDR3 contains 14 residues. V lost 1 base to trimming and J lost 6 bases, with 10 bases between them. DNA of the CDR3: TGTGCCAGCAGCTTGACAGGCCCCCATGAAAAACTGTTTTTT. Translation: CASSLTGPHEKLFF.